Shown below are 27 T cell receptor beta chains from a single sample sequenced in a study of blood T cell repertoires in COVID-19. Sequencing used immunoSEQ multiplex PCR; TCRdb keeps in-frame clones, though not all of them. Here the sample spans fewer than 300,000 clones, 88% being singletons. Sequenced input: PBMCs or T cells enriched from blood (not recorded which). All receptors derive from a woman in her thirties or forties with acute COVID-19.

The rearrangement joins TRBV18 to TRBJ2-1; 7 bases fit TRBD2. Germline lookup yields CDR1 KGHSH and CDR2 LQKENI. The V segment lost 0 bases and the J segment 1 base; nucleotides outside the gene matches: 3. The CDR3 extends over 16 amino acids. The CDR3 coding sequence is TGTGCCAGCTCACCACCAGCGGGATTGTCCTACAATGAGCAGTTCTTC. Amino acid sequence: CASSPPAGLSYNEQFF. Variable domain in full (rest from reference TRBV18 and TRBJ2-1): NAGVMQNPRHLVRRRGQEARLRCSPMKGHSHVYWYRQLPEEGLKFMVYLQKENIIDESGMPKERFSAEFPKEGPSILRIQQVVRGDSAAYFCASSPPAGLSYNEQFFGPGTRLTVL.

The rearrangement links TRBV29-1 to TRBJ1-1, with 9 bases fitting TRBD1. V shed 1 base, J shed 6 bases, and the junction held 15 bases outside the gene matches. The CDR3 is made up of 17 amino acids. Germline values: CDR1 SQVTM, CDR2 ANQGSEA. The CDR3 spells CSVEAAFRTGVGSEAFF. The CDR3 DNA follows: TGCAGCGTTGAAGCCGCCTTTAGGACAGGGGTGGGATCTGAAGCTTTCTTT. Variable domain in full (rest from reference TRBV29-1 and TRBJ1-1): SAVISQKPSRDICQRGTSLTIQCQVDSQVTMMFWYRQQPGQSLTLIATANQGSEATYESGFVIDKFPISRPNLTFSTLTVSNMSPEDSSIYLCSVEAAFRTGVGSEAFFGQGTRLTVV.

A single count supports this clone. The V and J genes are TRBV30 and TRBJ1-5; possibly TRBD1 for D (6 bases). The CDR3 has 13 residues. Germline CDR1 is GTSNPN and CDR2 is SVGIG (reference sequence). Trimming shortened V by 1 base and J by 6 bases, and 10 bases separated the two germline ends. The CDR3 DNA reads as TGTGCCTGGAGTGCGACAGGTTTTCAGCCCCAGCATTTT. It encodes CAWSATGFQPQHF.

The chain joins TRBV4-1 to TRBJ2-7; 12 nucleotides align to TRBD2. Germline CDR1 reads MGHRA; CDR2 reads YSYEKL. This CDR3 has 18 residues. V shed 6 bases, J shed 2 bases, and the junction held 14 bases outside the gene matches. As DNA, the CDR3 is TGCGCCAGCAGTCCAAGATTGTCGAGACTAGCGGGAGCCTACGAGCAGTACTTC. Its protein product is CASSPRLSRLAGAYEQYF.

The chain uses TRBV29-1 and TRBJ1-2; TRBD1 aligns across 11 bases. Germline CDR1 and CDR2: SQVTM and ANQGSEA. V gave up 5 bases and J gave up 6 bases; unmatched junction bases: 5. The CDR3 totals 13 residues. In DNA form, the CDR3 reads TGCAGCGTTTCGGACAGGGGGCTTGATGGCTACACCTTC. Its translation: CSVSDRGLDGYTF.

This clone was recorded a few times. The J gene is TRBJ2-7, the V gene TRBV7-2, with D unresolved. V dropped 1 base and J dropped 6 bases, with 10 bases sitting between them. CDR1 is SGHTA and CDR2 is FQGNSA in the germline V gene. CDR3 length equals 13 residues. Here the CDR3 reads CASSLVHEFEQYV. The CDR3 DNA follows: TGTGCCAGCAGCTTAGTGCACGAGTTCGAGCAGTACGTC.

This chain uses TRBV6-5 with TRBJ1-2; D is possibly TRBD1 (5 bases). CDR1 and CDR2 (germline): MNHEY, SVGAGI. V was cut by 8 bases and J by 5 bases, with 12 bases left in between. The CDR3 sequence is 12 residues long. CDR3 DNA sequence: TGTGCCAGCGGCAGGGCGGAGTATGGCTACACCTTC. Amino acid sequence: CASGRAEYGYTF.

The rearrangement links TRBV5-1 to TRBJ1-1; 9 positions match TRBD1. CDR1 and CDR2 from the germline V gene are SGHRS and YFSETQ. V lost 2 bases to trimming and J lost 4 bases; unmatched junction nucleotides: 6. The CDR3 is 15 amino acids. CDR3 DNA sequence: TGCGCCAGCAGCTTCTCGGGACAGGGAGGCACTGAAGCTTTCTTT. It specifies CASSFSGQGGTEAFF. Full variable domain (outside the CDR3, taken from reference TRBV5-1 and TRBJ1-1): KAGVTQTPRYLIKTRGQQVTLSCSPISGHRSVSWYQQTPGQGLQFLFEYFSETQRNKGNFPGRFSGRQFSNSRSEMNVSTLELGDSALYLCASSFSGQGGTEAFFGQGTRLTVV.

The V call is TRBV6-5, the J call TRBJ2-5; 9 nucleotides agree with TRBD2. From germline, CDR1 is MNHEY and CDR2 SVGAGI. There are 14 residues in the CDR3. V trimming: 5 bases; J trimming: 4 bases; junction bases outside the gene matches: 5. The CDR3 bases are TGTGCCAGCAGTAGCGGGAGGTTGGTAGAGACCCAGTACTTC. This gives the protein CASSSGRLVETQYF.

This clone was recorded a few times. The rearrangement joins TRBV6-2 or TRBV6-3 to TRBJ2-1, with 8 nucleotides matching TRBD2. After removal of 0 bases from V and 4 bases from J, the junction contained 2 bases not matched to a gene. CDR1 is MNHEY and CDR2 is SVGEGT in the germline V gene. The CDR3 loop spans 15 amino acids. CDR3 sequence: CASSYSLAEYNEQFF. The CDR3 region has the DNA TGTGCCAGCAGTTACTCACTAGCGGAGTACAATGAGCAGTTCTTC.

The rearrangement uses TRBV7-2 and TRBJ1-2, with D perhaps matching TRBD1 (6 bases). The V and J ends lost 0 bases and 4 bases respectively, with 12 bases between them. CDR1 is SGHTA, CDR2 FQGNSA, per germline. This CDR3 is built from 15 residues. The CDR3 loop is CASSLAIDRIYGYTF. As DNA, the CDR3 is TGTGCCAGCAGCTTAGCCATAGACAGGATCTATGGCTACACCTTC.

This chain uses TRBV3-1 (or the pseudogene TRBV3-2) with TRBJ1-6; D gene ambiguous. The CDR3 is made up of 12 amino acids. Trimming left V 1 base short and J 9 bases short, with 4 bases between. Germline lookup yields CDR1 LGHDT and CDR2 YNNKEL (reference sequence). This chain's CDR3 is CASSQVSSPLHF. CDR3 coding DNA: TGTGCCAGCAGCCAAGTCTCTTCACCCCTCCACTTT.

The chain uses TRBV7-8 and TRBJ2-7, with 13 bases matching TRBD2. Germline CDR1 reads SGHVS; CDR2 reads FQNEAQ. This CDR3 is 16 amino acids long. Trimming took 5 bases from V and 12 from J; bases not matched to a gene: 16. The CDR3: CASSRGSLAGGSLPYF. In nucleotides, the CDR3 is TGTGCCAGCAGCCGAGGTTCACTAGCGGGAGGGTCTCTTCCGTACTTC.

The rearrangement uses TRBV7-9 and TRBJ2-1; 8 nucleotides match TRBD1. The CDR3 is 14 amino acids. V was pared by 5 bases and J by 8 bases, with 8 bases of the junction left unmatched. CDR1 is SEHNR, CDR2 FQNEAQ, per germline (reference sequence). The CDR3 reads CASSVDRAPDEQFF. In nucleotides, the CDR3 is TGTGCCAGCAGCGTGGACAGGGCACCTGATGAGCAGTTCTTC.

V gene TRBV28 combines with J gene TRBJ1-5; D is unclear. Germline V gene data show CDR1 as MDHEN and CDR2 as SYDVKM. V lost 3 bases, J lost 4 bases, and 10 bases lay in between. This CDR3 spans 14 amino acids. Written as DNA, the CDR3 is TGTGCCAGCAGTTTGGGAGAAGGTAATCAGCCCCAGCATTTT. It translates to CASSLGEGNQPQHF.

The chain combines TRBV7-2 with TRBJ1-4, with D tentatively TRBD1 (6 bases). The V gene lost 6 bases and the J gene lost 2 bases, with 13 bases spanning the gap. This CDR3 region has 15 residues. The germline V gene has CDR1 SGHTA and CDR2 FQGNSA. The CDR3 region is CASRKQGATNEKLFF. The CDR3, as DNA: TGTGCCAGCAGAAAACAGGGAGCGACTAATGAAAAACTGTTTTTT.

V is TRBV7-9 and J is TRBJ1-1; D remains unclear. The CDR3 has 13 residues. V was pared by 7 bases and J by 1 base, with 10 bases between. In germline, CDR1 is SEHNR, CDR2 FQNEAQ (reference sequence). Here the CDR3 DNA reads TGTGCCAGCACCACGGCAGGGAACACTGAAGCTTTCTTT. Translating gives CASTTAGNTEAFF.

This chain links TRBV3-1 (or the pseudogene TRBV3-2) with TRBJ1-1, with D possibly being TRBD1 (6 bases). V was shortened by 2 bases and J by 1 base, with 11 bases between the two germline ends. CDR3 length equals 15 residues. Germline V gene data show CDR1 as LGHDT and CDR2 as YNNKEL (reference sequence). Here the CDR3 reads CASSQLSTGNTEAFF. The DNA of the CDR3 is TGTGCCAGCAGCCAACTTTCGACAGGGAACACTGAAGCTTTCTTT.

The J gene is TRBJ1-1, the V gene TRBV11-3; 7 bases align to TRBD1. CDR1 and CDR2 from the germline V gene are SGHNT and YENEEA. The CDR3 has 15 amino acids. With V trimmed by 4 bases and J by 5 bases, 10 bases remained unmatched. The CDR3 loop is CASSYTGVTGTEAFF. CDR3 DNA sequence: TGTGCCAGCAGCTATACAGGGGTGACTGGGACTGAAGCTTTCTTT.

The rearrangement uses TRBV7-8 and TRBJ1-1; 9 bases align to TRBD1. Trimming at V came to 4 bases and at J to 1 base, leaving 10 bases not matched to a gene. The CDR3 is 17 residues long. CDR1 and CDR2 (germline): SGHVS, FQNEAQ. This CDR3 reads CASSWVPGQGPNTEAFF. The CDR3 nucleotides are TGTGCCAGCAGCTGGGTACCGGGACAGGGCCCGAACACTGAAGCTTTCTTT.

This sequence joins TRBV29-1 and TRBJ1-2; D call uncertain. Between the trimmed V and J ends, which lost 0 bases and 8 bases, there was a span of 10 bases. The CDR3 is made up of 12 amino acids. Germline CDR1 SQVTM, CDR2 ANQGSEA. CDR3 loop: CSVEDRDWGYTF. The CDR3 DNA reads as TGCAGCGTTGAAGATCGGGATTGGGGCTACACCTTC.

This clone came up a few times. The rearrangement links TRBV5-1 to TRBJ1-2; 8 positions match TRBD1. V lost 3 bases and J lost 3; bases outside the gene matches: 4. CDR3 length equals 14 residues. CDR1 is SGHRS, CDR2 YFSETQ, per germline. The CDR3 sequence is CASSSEGQDYGYTF. The CDR3 bases are TGCGCCAGCAGCTCGGAGGGACAGGACTATGGCTACACCTTC.

V and J are TRBV5-5 and TRBJ1-3; D remains unclear. The CDR3 contains 14 residues. CDR1 SGHKS and CDR2 YYEKEE come from the germline V gene (reference sequence). Trimming left V 0 bases short and J 2 bases short, with 6 bases between. CDR3 DNA sequence: TGTGCCAGCAGCTTGGGGGAGGCTGGAAACACCATATATTTT. Protein product: CASSLGEAGNTIYF.

The chain joins TRBV18 to TRBJ1-1, with 11 bases aligning to TRBD1. Losses at the gene ends were 2 bases for V and 5 bases for J; bases not matched to a gene: 4. Germline values: CDR1 KGHSH, CDR2 LQKENI. This CDR3 comprises 15 residues. The CDR3: CASSPKDRGQTEAFF. The CDR3 bases are TGTGCCAGCTCACCAAAGGACAGGGGGCAAACTGAAGCTTTCTTT.

This sequence joins TRBV7-2 and TRBJ2-7, with D unclear. Per the germline V gene, CDR1 is SGHTA and CDR2 is FQGNSA. CDR3 length equals 13 residues. Trimming took off 0 bases at V and 4 bases at J, with 7 bases between the two ends. The CDR3 here is CASSLAPRYEQYV. For the CDR3, the DNA is TGTGCCAGCAGCTTAGCCCCCAGATACGAGCAGTACGTC.

The V gene is TRBV9, the J gene TRBJ1-4, with a weak D call TRBD1 (6 bases). The germline CDR1 and CDR2 sequences are SGDLS and YYNGEE. V shed 0 bases and J shed 8 bases, with 20 bases lying between them. This CDR3 contains 17 residues. The CDR3 DNA follows: TGTGCCAGCAGCGTAGGGTATCAGGGGCCTCGTGAGGAAAAACTGTTTTTT. Translated, it gives CASSVGYQGPREEKLFF. The entire variable domain, with the rest obtained from reference TRBV9 and TRBJ1-4, is as follows: DSGVTQTPKHLITATGQRVTLRCSPRSGDLSVYWYQQSLDQGLQFLIQYYNGEERAKGNILERFSAQQFPDLHSELNLSSLELGDSALYFCASSVGYQGPREEKLFFGSGTQLSVL.

The chain couples TRBV7-9 to TRBJ1-3; the D gene is possibly TRBD1 (6 bases). Germline V CDR1 and CDR2: SEHNR, FQNEAQ (reference sequence). The CDR3 is 16 amino acids. V shed 2 bases and J shed 4 bases, with 15 bases lying between them. The CDR3 DNA sequence: TGTGCCAGCAGCTTAACGGCGGCAGGGGTGGGAAACACCATATATTTT. It codes for CASSLTAAGVGNTIYF.